A single sample is the source of the 19 T cell receptor beta chains below, sequenced in a study of blood T cell repertoires in COVID-19 (dated by TCRdb to the early 2020s). The method was the immunoSEQ multiplex PCR assay. TCRdb re-hosts the immuneACCESS table, in-frame sequences only. Its copies lack some clones; in the studies checked, an unresolved V gene accounts for under half of them, and the cause for the rest is not known. Counted in this sample were about 75,000 clones; around nine tenths of them appeared once. Approximately 19% of the sample comes from the top ten. The specimen was peripheral blood. Receptors originate from a human donor in a cohort sampled during active COVID-19.

This clone was seen a few times. V usage is TRBV9 and J usage is TRBJ2-7; 8 bases fit TRBD2. Germline trimming cut 0 bases from V and 5 bases from J; bases unmatched to any gene: 7. Germline V gene data show CDR1 as SGDLS and CDR2 as YYNGEE. This CDR3 spans 15 amino acids. The CDR3 protein is CASSVDISGKNEQYF. In nucleotides, the CDR3 is TGTGCCAGCAGCGTAGACATTAGCGGGAAAAACGAGCAGTACTTC. The full variable domain, its missing parts supplied by reference TRBV9 and TRBJ2-7, is DSGVTQTPKHLITATGQRVTLRCSPRSGDLSVYWYQQSLDQGLQFLIQYYNGEERAKGNILERFSAQQFPDLHSELNLSSLELGDSALYFCASSVDISGKNEQYFGPGTRLTVT.

The V gene is TRBV2, the J gene TRBJ2-3; 10 nucleotides align to TRBD1. V shed 8 bases, J shed 5 bases, and the junction held 7 bases outside the gene matches. This CDR3 has 14 residues. Per the germline V gene, CDR1 is SNHLY and CDR2 is FYNNEI. CDR3 sequence (DNA): TGTGCCAGCTCACGACAGGGGGCTTTAGATACGCAGTATTTT. This sequence encodes CASSRQGALDTQYF.

The genes are TRBV9 and TRBJ1-1; weak D call: TRBD1 (6 bases). The germline gives CDR1 SGDLS, CDR2 YYNGEE. V was shortened by 4 bases and J by 6 bases, with 13 bases between the two germline ends. This CDR3 spans 13 amino acids. The DNA for the CDR3 is TGTGCCAGCAGCCCAGAGGGGGGGTCTGAAGCTTTCTTT. Translating gives CASSPEGGSEAFF. The variable domain in full, completed from reference TRBV9 and TRBJ1-1, reads DSGVTQTPKHLITATGQRVTLRCSPRSGDLSVYWYQQSLDQGLQFLIQYYNGEERAKGNILERFSAQQFPDLHSELNLSSLELGDSALYFCASSPEGGSEAFFGQGTRLTVV.

The rearrangement joins TRBV27 to TRBJ2-5; no clear D gene. Deletions cut 5 bases from V and 1 base from J, with 17 bases between. The germline gives CDR1 MNHEY, CDR2 SMNVEV (reference sequence). The CDR3 contains 16 residues. CDR3: CASSPGYKRPQETQYF. The CDR3 nucleotides are TGTGCCAGCAGTCCAGGTTACAAGAGACCCCAAGAGACCCAGTACTTC.

This chain joins TRBV18 and TRBJ2-7; D unresolved. Germline CDR1 reads KGHSH; CDR2 reads LQKENI. Trimming removed 8 bases at V and 4 bases at J, with 9 bases between. CDR3 length equals 11 residues. CDR3 sequence (DNA): TGTGCCAGCACCGACTCGTACGAGCAGTACTTC. Protein product: CASTDSYEQYF. Complete variable domain (other parts from reference TRBV18 and TRBJ2-7): NAGVMQNPRHLVRRRGQEARLRCSPMKGHSHVYWYRQLPEEGLKFMVYLQKENIIDESGMPKERFSAEFPKEGPSILRIQQVVRGDSAAYFCASTDSYEQYFGPGTRLTVT.

This clone was detected ten times or more. The V and J genes are TRBV7-6 and TRBJ2-7; tentative D call: TRBD1 (7 bases). Germline loops: CDR1 SGHVS, CDR2 FNYEAQ. CDR3 length: 15 amino acids. Trimming left V 5 bases short and J 5 bases short, with 19 bases between. CDR3 amino acids: CASSRGWRGRDEQYF. The CDR3 DNA is TGTGCCAGCAGCCGGGGCTGGAGGGGGCGCGACGAGCAGTACTTC.

The rearrangement links TRBV5-1 to TRBJ2-7, with TRBD2 matching over 9 bases. In germline, CDR1 is SGHRS, CDR2 YFSETQ. The CDR3 sequence is 17 residues long. Trimming removed 0 bases from V and 0 bases from J; junction bases left unmatched: 7. CDR3 sequence: CASSLAIAGASSYEQYF. CDR3 nucleotides: TGCGCCAGCAGCTTGGCCATAGCGGGGGCCTCCTCCTACGAGCAGTACTTC.

The chain recombines TRBV10-3 with TRBJ2-7; perhaps TRBD2 as D (7 bases). The CDR3 consists of 15 residues. V lost 5 bases to trimming and J lost 6 bases, with 20 bases between them. The germline V gene has CDR1 ENHRY and CDR2 SYGVKD. CDR3 loop: CAISLEGGQISEQYF. In DNA form, the CDR3 reads TGTGCCATCAGTCTGGAGGGGGGGCAAATCTCCGAGCAGTACTTC.

The rearrangement joins TRBV28 to TRBJ2-5, with 9 bases fitting TRBD1. CDR3 size: 15 residues. Germline V gene lookup returns CDR1 MDHEN and CDR2 SYDVKM. Unmatched junction bases numbered 5, after V lost 1 base and J lost 5 bases. This CDR3 reads CASSLSATGGETQYF. In nucleotides, the CDR3 is TGTGCCAGCAGTTTATCAGCGACAGGGGGGGAGACCCAGTACTTC.

This chain uses TRBV3-1 (or the pseudogene TRBV3-2) with TRBJ2-1; TRBD2 matches at 13 bases. This CDR3 spans 11 amino acids. The trim removed 5 bases at V and 15 bases at J, leaving 1 base unmatched. Looked up from germline, CDR1 is LGHDT and CDR2 is YNNKEL (reference sequence). The CDR3 nucleotides are TGTGCCAGCAGCACTAGCGGGAGGGTGTTCTTC. This codes for CASSTSGRVFF.

This rearrangement joins TRBV29-1 to TRBJ2-2, with 9 bases that match TRBD2. Germline V CDR1 and CDR2: SQVTM, ANQGSEA. The CDR3 has 14 residues. The trim removed 4 bases at V and 6 bases at J, leaving 6 bases unmatched. The CDR3 is CSVGSGGYAGELFF. In nucleotides, the CDR3 is TGCAGCGTTGGAAGCGGGGGGTACGCCGGGGAGCTGTTTTTT.

The rearrangement uses TRBV3-1 (or the pseudogene TRBV3-2) and TRBJ2-2; possible D gene TRBD2, 5 bases. The ends were cut back, 1 base at V and 4 bases at J, with 7 bases in the middle. The CDR3 is 14 amino acids. CDR1 LGHDT and CDR2 YNNKEL come from the germline V gene (reference sequence). The CDR3 sequence: CASSQGRFTGELFF. DNA for the CDR3: TGTGCCAGCAGCCAAGGGAGGTTCACCGGGGAGCTGTTTTTT.

This chain uses TRBV29-1 with TRBJ2-1; 9 nucleotides line up with TRBD1. V lost 0 bases and J lost 0; bases outside the gene matches: 12. CDR3 length: 19 amino acids. Germline CDR1 is SQVTM and CDR2 is ANQGSEA. The CDR3, as DNA: TGCAGCGTTGAAGAGACCGGGACAGGGCAAACGAGCTCCTACAATGAGCAGTTCTTC. It is translated as CSVEETGTGQTSSYNEQFF.

The chain uses TRBV5-1 and TRBJ2-1, with TRBD2 matching 7 bases. Germline V gene lookup returns CDR1 SGHRS and CDR2 YFSETQ. The CDR3 contains 14 residues. V shed 2 bases and J 5 bases; nucleotides not matched to a gene: 4. The CDR3 coding sequence is TGCGCCAGCAGCTTTGGACTAGTAAACAATGAGCAGTTCTTC. Encoded protein: CASSFGLVNNEQFF.

The DNA of the CDR3 is TGTGCCAGCAGCTCAAACAGGGACGGCTACACCTTC. Translating gives CASSSNRDGYTF. The rearrangement joins TRBV5-6 to TRBJ1-2, with D possibly being TRBD1 (6 bases). The V and J ends lost 3 bases and 8 bases respectively, with 11 bases between them. The CDR3 totals 12 residues. Germline CDR1 SGHDT, CDR2 YYEEEE.

The chain joins TRBV5-1 to TRBJ1-4; possible D gene TRBD1, 5 bases. The CDR3 has 15 amino acids. The V gene lost 0 bases and the J gene lost 8 bases, with 14 bases spanning the gap. Germline CDR1 and CDR2: SGHRS and YFSETQ. The CDR3 region has the DNA TGCGCCAGCAGCTTGGCCTCGGGGGGAGGCGAAAAACTGTTTTTT. It codes for CASSLASGGGEKLFF. The whole variable domain, filled in from reference TRBV5-1 and TRBJ1-4, reads KAGVTQTPRYLIKTRGQQVTLSCSPISGHRSVSWYQQTPGQGLQFLFEYFSETQRNKGNFPGRFSGRQFSNSRSEMNVSTLELGDSALYLCASSLASGGGEKLFFGSGTQLSVL.

V is TRBV15 and J is TRBJ2-1; D may be TRBD2 (6 bases). The CDR3 totals 15 residues. V shed 3 bases and J shed 7 bases, with 16 bases lying between them. Germline-derived CDR1 and CDR2 are LNHNV and YYDKDF (reference sequence). The CDR3 region has the DNA TGTGCCACCAGCAGGGGGACTCCGGGGGAAAATGAGCAGTTCTTC. Its protein product is CATSRGTPGENEQFF.

The chain couples TRBV3-1 (or the pseudogene TRBV3-2) to TRBJ1-2; D is undetermined. The germline V gene encodes CDR1 LGHDT and CDR2 YNNKEL (reference sequence). The CDR3 totals 15 residues. The V end was cut by 4 bases, the J end by 2 bases, with 14 bases between. CDR3 sequence: CASSPSWTGNYGYTF. DNA for the CDR3: TGTGCCAGCAGCCCCTCCTGGACGGGAAACTATGGCTACACCTTC.

The V gene is TRBV3-1 (or the pseudogene TRBV3-2), the J gene TRBJ2-1, with 10 positions matching TRBD2. Per germline, CDR1 LGHDT and CDR2 YNNKEL (reference sequence). This CDR3 region has 15 residues. Losses at the gene ends were 3 bases for V and 7 bases for J; bases not matched to a gene: 6. CDR3 region: CASSQSGGAGNEQFF. In nucleotides, the CDR3 is TGTGCCAGCAGCCAGAGCGGGGGGGCGGGAAATGAGCAGTTCTTC.